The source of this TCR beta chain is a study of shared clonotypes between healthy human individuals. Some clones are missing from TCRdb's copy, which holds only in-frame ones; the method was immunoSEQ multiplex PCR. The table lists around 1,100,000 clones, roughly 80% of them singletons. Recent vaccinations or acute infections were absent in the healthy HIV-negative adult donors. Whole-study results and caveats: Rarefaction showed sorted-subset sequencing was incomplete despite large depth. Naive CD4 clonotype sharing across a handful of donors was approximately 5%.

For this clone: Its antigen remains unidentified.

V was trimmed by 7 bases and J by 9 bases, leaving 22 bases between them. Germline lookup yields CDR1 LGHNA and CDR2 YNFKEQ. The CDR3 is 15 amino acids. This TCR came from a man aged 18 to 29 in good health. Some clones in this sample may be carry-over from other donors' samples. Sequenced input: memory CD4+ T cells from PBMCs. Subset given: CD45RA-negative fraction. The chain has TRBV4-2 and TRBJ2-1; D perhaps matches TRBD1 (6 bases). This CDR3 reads CASTTHGAGVGEQFF. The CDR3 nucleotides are TGTGCCAGCACCACACACGGGGCAGGGGTAGGTGAGCAGTTCTTC.